The 7 T cell receptor beta chains presented below share a single source sample, sequenced in a study of post-analysis software for immune sequencing data. General study results and limits: Five TRBV segments, including TRBV5-6, TRBV5-1 and TRBV20-1, were more frequent in patients than controls.

Unique molecular identifiers were carried by the TCR beta cDNA libraries. From the PCR reads, TCRdb called clonotypes with MiXCR, one entry per CDR3 protein. The profile shows about 770,000 distinct CDR3 sequences, 46% of them singletons. Their specific antigens are unknown. The material sequenced was blood. The receptors derive from a girl aged 5 to 17 with multiple sclerosis.

The CDR3, as DNA: TGCAGTGCCCTTCGAACAGCGGCGGGGCAAGAGACCCAGTACTTC. Its translation: CSALRTAAGQETQYF. The chain couples TRBV20-1 to TRBJ2-7, with D maybe TRBD2 (6 bases). The J call may be wrong; the DNA end is better matched by TRBJ2-5. This CDR3 comprises 15 residues. Germline CDR1 and CDR2: DFQATT and SNEGSKA (reference sequence).

The chain recombines TRBV2 with TRBJ2-5; D gene ambiguous. CDR3 length equals 15 residues. The ends were cut back, 8 bases at V and 5 bases at J, with 21 bases in the middle. CDR1 is SNHLY and CDR2 is FYNNEI in the germline V gene. CDR3 in amino acids: CASSPGDITFETQYF. The CDR3 nucleotides are TGTGCCAGCTCCCCTGGGGATATTACCTTCGAGACCCAGTACTTC.

The rearrangement links TRBV20-1 to TRBJ2-1; D perhaps matches TRBD2 (6 bases). Between the trimmed V and J ends, which lost 2 bases and 5 bases, there was a span of 10 bases. The length of the CDR3 is 13 residues. CDR1 and CDR2 from the germline V gene are DFQATT and SNEGSKA (reference sequence). The CDR3 DNA is TGCAGTGCTAGATCGGGAGTCAACAATGAGCAGTTCTTC. As protein: CSARSGVNNEQFF.

DNA for the CDR3: TGTGCCAGCAGCCTAGCGGGAGTCCTCGACGAGCAGTACTTC. Residues: CASSLAGVLDEQYF. The V call is TRBV27, the J call TRBJ2-4; TRBD2 matches 10 bases. TRBJ2-7 explains the end of the DNA better; the J call may be wrong. Looked up from germline, CDR1 is MNHEY and CDR2 is SMNVEV (reference sequence). The CDR3 is 14 amino acids.

The count of this clonotype is one. This chain uses TRBV7-6 with TRBJ2-3; 8 nucleotides match TRBD2. Looked up from germline, CDR1 is SGHVS and CDR2 is FNYEAQ. The CDR3 spans 16 residues. Trimming cost V 2 bases and J 5 bases; bases outside gene matches: 9. CDR3 protein: CASSLYGRAVVDTQYF. The CDR3, as DNA: TGTGCCAGCAGCTTATACGGGAGGGCCGTTGTAGATACGCAGTATTTT.

The rearrangement links TRBV12-3 or TRBV12-4 to TRBJ2-7; D not certain. CDR3 size: 14 residues. Between the trimmed V and J ends, which lost 3 bases and 2 bases, there was a span of 11 bases. The CDR3 DNA is TGTGCCAGCAGTTTTAATTTGGACGCCTACGAGCAGTACTTC. Translating gives CASSFNLDAYEQYF.

The J gene is TRBJ2-7, the V gene TRBV9, with 10 positions matching TRBD1. The CDR3 runs 15 residues. V shed 4 bases, J shed 3 bases, and the junction held 7 bases outside the gene matches. Germline V gives CDR1 SGDLS, CDR2 YYNGEE. The CDR3 DNA is TGTGCCAGCAGCCCGGGACAGGGGTCGGGCTACGAGCAGTACTTC. The encoded protein is CASSPGQGSGYEQYF.